These 22 T cell receptor beta chains came from one sample sequenced in a study of post-analysis software for immune sequencing data. Study findings and constraints: Relative to controls, patients had five TRBV segments at higher frequency, with TRBV5-6, TRBV5-1 and TRBV20-1 among these.

For these receptors, no antigen is known. cDNA libraries of TCR beta carried unique molecular identifiers. TCRdb called the PCR reads again in MiXCR, with one record for every CDR3 protein. The sample has hundreds of thousands of distinct CDR3 sequences, roughly 50% seen once. The material sequenced was blood. Source of these receptors: a girl aged 10 to 17 with multiple sclerosis.

V and J are TRBV5-5 and TRBJ1-6; the D is unclear. Germline V gene sequence: CDR1 SGHKS, CDR2 YYEKEE (reference sequence). Trimming pared 4 bases from V and 7 bases from J, leaving 15 bases between. This CDR3 contains 15 residues. CDR3 loop: CASSVDLARNSPLHF. The CDR3 DNA sequence: TGTGCCAGCAGCGTGGATCTAGCCAGGAATTCACCCCTCCACTTT. Together with reference TRBV5-5 and TRBJ1-6, the CDR3 gives the full variable domain: DAGVTQSPTHLIKTRGQQVTLRCSPISGHKSVSWYQQVLGQGPQFIFQYYEKEERGRGNFPDRFSARQFPNYSSELNVNALLLGDSALYLCASSVDLARNSPLHFGNGTRLTVT.

There are a few counts of this clonotype. This chain joins TRBV29-1 and TRBJ2-5; unclear D gene. Between the trimmed V and J ends, which lost 2 bases and 7 bases, there was a span of 17 bases. Germline V gene lookup returns CDR1 SQVTM and CDR2 ANQGSEA. The CDR3 covers 14 residues. DNA of the CDR3: TGCAGCGTTGAATTATCCCAGGCAAAGGGGACCCAGTACTTC. This encodes CSVELSQAKGTQYF.

This sequence joins TRBV20-1 and TRBJ2-5; tentative D call: TRBD2 (5 bases). Trimming cost V 6 bases and J 2 bases, with 13 bases left between them. This CDR3 contains 13 residues. Germline V CDR1 and CDR2: DFQATT, SNEGSKA (reference sequence). The CDR3 spells CSAEGAAQETQYF. The CDR3 nucleotides are TGCAGTGCCGAGGGAGCGGCTCAAGAGACCCAGTACTTC.

The rearrangement uses TRBV4-2 and TRBJ2-3; 10 nucleotides align to TRBD2. V trimming: 3 bases; J trimming: 3 bases; junction bases outside the gene matches: 9. The CDR3 sequence is 17 residues long. CDR1 is LGHNA, CDR2 YNFKEQ, per germline. In DNA form, the CDR3 reads TGTGCCAGCAGCCAGGGGCGGAAAGCGGGAGGGACAGATACGCAGTATTTT. It codes for CASSQGRKAGGTDTQYF.

This clonotype was detected a few times. The chain couples TRBV20-1 to TRBJ2-1; 13 bases agree with TRBD2. The CDR3 has 15 residues. With V trimmed by 3 bases and J by 2 bases, 1 base remained unmatched. Germline V gene lookup returns CDR1 DFQATT and CDR2 SNEGSKA (reference sequence). The CDR3 sequence: CSARGLAGPYNEQFF. CDR3 nucleotide sequence: TGCAGTGCTAGGGGACTAGCGGGACCCTACAATGAGCAGTTCTTC.

This clonotype was found once. The chain couples TRBV20-1 to TRBJ2-1; 9 positions match TRBD2. Germline loops: CDR1 DFQATT, CDR2 SNEGSKA (reference sequence). V lost 8 bases, J lost 7 bases, and 12 bases stayed unmatched. The CDR3 runs 14 residues. CDR3 protein: CSPRSAGGWNEQFF. DNA of the CDR3: TGCAGTCCTCGCAGCGCGGGGGGGTGGAATGAGCAGTTCTTC.

The rearrangement links TRBV2 to TRBJ1-2; 8 bases fit TRBD1. V dropped 2 bases and J dropped 11; count of bases not matched to a gene: 10. In germline, CDR1 is SNHLY, CDR2 FYNNEI. This CDR3 spans 14 amino acids. Written as DNA, the CDR3 is TGTGCCAGCAGTGAACGGCAGGGGGCGTTTGGTTACACCTTC. It is translated as CASSERQGAFGYTF.

V gene TRBV29-1 combines with J gene TRBJ2-3, with D tentatively TRBD1 (6 bases). The V gene lost 0 bases and the J gene lost 5 bases, with 15 bases spanning the gap. The CDR3 spans 15 residues. Germline CDR1 reads SQVTM; CDR2 reads ANQGSEA. The CDR3 reads CSVEDPARGRDTQYF. CDR3 coding DNA: TGCAGCGTTGAAGATCCCGCCAGGGGCAGAGATACGCAGTATTTT.

The V and J genes are TRBV6-6 and TRBJ2-7; TRBD1 might be the D (5 bases). With 0 bases removed from V and 4 bases from J, the gap between germline ends came to 10 bases. There are 14 residues in the CDR3. Germline CDR1 MNHNY, CDR2 SVGAGI (reference sequence). The chain's CDR3 is CASSYSRTIYEQYF. Here the CDR3 DNA reads TGTGCCAGCAGTTACTCTCGGACAATTTACGAGCAGTACTTC.

V usage is TRBV5-1 and J usage is TRBJ2-1, with 9 bases fitting TRBD2. The junction had 9 bases not matched to a gene; V was cut back by 4 bases and J by 7 bases. CDR1 is SGHRS, CDR2 YFSETQ, per germline. The CDR3 has 15 amino acids. The CDR3 sequence is CASSPALAGSNEQFF. The CDR3 nucleotides are TGCGCCAGCAGCCCGGCTCTAGCGGGGTCAAATGAGCAGTTCTTC.

V is TRBV20-1 and J is TRBJ2-7, with 8 bases that match TRBD1. This CDR3 has 13 residues. Per the germline V gene, CDR1 is DFQATT and CDR2 is SNEGSKA (reference sequence). V was clipped by 4 bases and J by 6 bases; unmatched bases: 8. CDR3 in amino acids: CSAKPGGGSEQYF. As DNA, the CDR3 is TGCAGTGCTAAACCAGGGGGCGGTTCCGAGCAGTACTTC.

The gene calls are TRBV5-1 and TRBJ2-1, with D possibly matching TRBD2 (7 bases). The CDR3 spans 16 residues. CDR1 and CDR2 from the germline V gene are SGHRS and YFSETQ. V shed 2 bases and J shed 7 bases, with 19 bases lying between them. The CDR3 spells CASSFFRAGRGNEQFF. CDR3 nucleotides: TGCGCCAGCAGCTTTTTCAGGGCGGGGAGGGGGAATGAGCAGTTCTTC.

There are a few counts of this clonotype. The rearrangement links TRBV29-1 to TRBJ2-6; D call uncertain. Germline V lookup: CDR1 SQVTM, CDR2 ANQGSEA. V was cut by 5 bases and J by 4 bases, with 6 bases left in between. The CDR3 runs to 12 residues. The CDR3 DNA reads as TGCAGCGTTTTATCCGGGGCCAACGTCCTGACTTTC. Translated: CSVLSGANVLTF.

The chain uses TRBV7-8 and TRBJ2-1; D is unresolved. CDR1 and CDR2 from the germline V gene are SGHVS and FQNEAQ. V lost 2 bases and J lost 4, with 6 bases in between. The CDR3 has 13 residues. The CDR3 region has the DNA TGTGCCAGCAGCTTACGGGCTTACAATGAGCAGTTCTTC. Amino acid sequence: CASSLRAYNEQFF.

V gene TRBV25-1 combines with J gene TRBJ2-1, with D perhaps TRBD1 or TRBD2 (5 bases each). Deletions cut 9 bases from V and 5 bases from J, with 14 bases between. The length of the CDR3 is 13 residues. Germline-derived CDR1 and CDR2 are MGHDK and SYGVNS. The CDR3 DNA reads TGTGCCAGTAGCGCCGACAGAGACAATGAGCAGTTCTTC. Protein: CASSADRDNEQFF.

The V gene is TRBV7-9, the J gene TRBJ2-4; 7 positions match TRBD1. The J call is in doubt because the DNA end fits TRBJ2-7 better. The length of the CDR3 is 14 residues. Germline loops: CDR1 SEHNR, CDR2 FQNEAQ (reference sequence). CDR3 in DNA: TGTGCCAGCAGCCCGGGACAGCCCTTTTACGAGCAGTACTTC. Its translation: CASSPGQPFYEQYF.

The rearrangement links TRBV19 to TRBJ2-1; D uncertain. Trimming shortened V by 4 bases and J by 2 bases, and 3 bases separated the two germline ends. CDR3 length: 12 amino acids. The germline gives CDR1 LNHDA, CDR2 SQIVND (reference sequence). CDR3 DNA sequence: TGTGCCAGTAGTACGGCCTACAATGAGCAGTTCTTC. It codes for CASSTAYNEQFF. The full variable domain, rest sourced from reference TRBV19 and TRBJ2-1, is DGGITQSPKYLFRKEGQNVTLSCEQNLNHDAMYWYRQDPGQGLRLIYYSQIVNDFQKGDIAEGYSVSREKKESFPLTVTSAQKNPTAFYLCASSTAYNEQFFGPGTRLTVL.

The chain carries TRBV6-4 and TRBJ2-3; TRBD1 matches at 7 bases. The V and J ends lost 5 bases and 1 base, in that order; junction bases with no gene match: 0. The CDR3 is made up of 13 amino acids. Germline CDR1 is MRHNA and CDR2 is SNTAGT. CDR3 DNA sequence: TGTGCCAGCAGTACAGGGGGCACAGATACGCAGTATTTT. This sequence encodes CASSTGGTDTQYF.

Comments on this clonotype: One end of the junction fails to match germline, which may point to a read error. The chain uses TRBV29-1 and TRBJ1-2; 7 bases align to TRBD1. In germline, CDR1 is SQVTM, CDR2 ANQGSEA. The CDR3 is 14 residues long. Here the CDR3 reads CSVESPGQVYDYTF. The CDR3 DNA reads TGCAGCGTTGAATCCCCCGGACAGGTCTATGACTACACCTTC. The full variable domain, with the rest looked up from reference TRBV29-1 and TRBJ1-2, is SAVISQKPSRDICQRGTSLTIQCQVDSQVTMMFWYRQQPGQSLTLIATANQGSEATYESGFVIDKFPISRPNLTFSTLTVSNMSPEDSSIYLCSVESPGQVYDYTFGSGTRLTVV.

This clonotype was counted a few times. The chain employs TRBV29-1 and TRBJ2-7; a weak D match, TRBD1 (6 bases). Deletions cut 6 bases from V and 4 bases from J, with 19 bases between. Per germline, CDR1 SQVTM and CDR2 ANQGSEA. The CDR3 runs to 14 residues. CDR3 region: CSVVDSWPSYEQYF. The CDR3 DNA reads as TGCAGCGTCGTGGACAGTTGGCCTTCTTACGAGCAGTACTTC.

V gene TRBV20-1 combines with J gene TRBJ2-1, with D unclear. Germline-derived CDR1 and CDR2 are DFQATT and SNEGSKA (reference sequence). Between the trimmed V and J ends, which lost 4 bases and 2 bases, there was a span of 9 bases. The CDR3 length is 13 residues. DNA of the CDR3: TGCAGTGCTATGTGGCAGACCTACAATGAGCAGTTCTTC. This codes for CSAMWQTYNEQFF.

The rearrangement joins TRBV5-1 to TRBJ2-1; no definite D call. The V gene lost 3 bases and the J gene lost 8 bases, with 6 bases spanning the gap. In germline, CDR1 is SGHRS, CDR2 YFSETQ. This CDR3 comprises 11 residues. The CDR3 reads CASSSNHEQFF. The DNA of the CDR3 is TGCGCCAGCAGCTCAAACCATGAGCAGTTCTTC.